The present T cell receptor (beta chain) was sequenced within a study of post-analysis software for immune sequencing data. Study findings and constraints: In patients, TRBV5-6, TRBV5-1 and TRBV20-1 belonged to roughly five TRBV segments found more frequently than in controls.

This clonotype was recorded at least ten times. Its target is not known. Trimming stripped 2 bases from V and 6 bases from J, with 10 bases between. This CDR3 has 13 residues. Germline values: CDR1 ENHRY, CDR2 SYGVKD. TCR beta cDNA libraries had unique molecular identifiers. TCRdb itself ran the PCR reads through MiXCR, one entry per CDR3 protein. Seen here are some 260,000 distinct CDR3 sequences, roughly a third observed once, and the top ten hold around 4.7%. Sequencing used blood. This sequence was found in a girl aged 10 to 17 with multiple sclerosis. V is TRBV10-3 and J is TRBJ1-2, with D maybe TRBD1 (5 bases). CDR3 in amino acids: CAISETQGDGYTF. The CDR3 bases are TGTGCCATCAGTGAGACTCAGGGAGATGGCTACACCTTC.